These 30 T cell receptor beta chains were sequenced from one sample in a study of blood T cell repertoires in COVID-19. Sequenced by immunoSEQ multiplex PCR; TCRdb stores in-frame clones only, minus some. The sample has a few hundred thousand clones, approximately 90% seen once. Sequencing was performed on PBMCs or T cells enriched from blood (not recorded which). Source of these receptors: a woman in her forties who had been exposed to COVID-19.

CDR3 DNA sequence: TGTGCCAGCAGCCAAGGGCCAGCGGGGGTATCCTACAATGAGCAGTTCTTC. Its translation: CASSQGPAGVSYNEQFF. This rearrangement joins TRBV3-1 (or the pseudogene TRBV3-2) to TRBJ2-1; 8 bases map to TRBD2. There are 17 residues in the CDR3. Germline V gene data show CDR1 as LGHDT and CDR2 as YNNKEL (reference sequence). Losses at the gene ends were 1 base for V and 1 base for J; bases not matched to a gene: 6.

This clone was observed a single time. This chain connects TRBV29-1 to TRBJ1-2; D is uncertain. V lost 5 bases and J 4 bases, leaving 11 bases between the germline ends. The CDR3 runs to 12 residues. CDR1 and CDR2 (germline): SQVTM, ANQGSEA. In DNA, the CDR3 is TGCAGCGTTATTGGAGACTTCTATGGCTACACCTTC. Translating gives CSVIGDFYGYTF.

This clone was seen just once. The V gene is TRBV3-1 (or the pseudogene TRBV3-2), the J gene TRBJ1-5; a weak D match, TRBD1 (5 bases). Germline assignment: CDR1 LGHDT and CDR2 YNNKEL (reference sequence). V gave up 4 bases and J gave up 10 bases, with 17 bases separating them. CDR3 size: 14 residues. The CDR3 nucleotides read TGTGCCAGCAGCCTTGGACACGGGGGTGGACCCCAGCATTTT. This codes for CASSLGHGGGPQHF.

This sequence joins TRBV14 and TRBJ1-2; 8 bases fit TRBD1. V was clipped by 4 bases and J by 7 bases; unmatched bases: 8. Germline CDR1 SGHDN, CDR2 FVKESK. The CDR3 is 14 residues long. CDR3 region: CASSPGGQGPGYTF. The CDR3 DNA follows: TGTGCCAGCAGCCCCGGCGGACAGGGACCTGGCTACACCTTC. The variable domain in full, with the rest retrieved from reference TRBV14 and TRBJ1-2, is EAGVTQFPSHSVIEKGQTVTLRCDPISGHDNLYWYRRVMGKEIKFLLHFVKESKQDESGMPNNRFLAERTGGTYSTLKVQPAELEDSGVYFCASSPGGQGPGYTFGSGTRLTVV.

This chain connects TRBV19 to TRBJ1-5, with 8 bases identical to TRBD1. Per the germline V gene, CDR1 is LNHDA and CDR2 is SQIVND (reference sequence). The CDR3 sequence is 15 residues long. Trimming removed 6 bases from V and 9 bases from J; junction bases left unmatched: 13. CDR3: CASRLIGQGNRPQHF. CDR3 nucleotide sequence: TGTGCCAGTAGACTGATCGGACAGGGCAACCGGCCCCAGCATTTT. The variable domain in full, with the rest retrieved from reference TRBV19 and TRBJ1-5, is DGGITQSPKYLFRKEGQNVTLSCEQNLNHDAMYWYRQDPGQGLRLIYYSQIVNDFQKGDIAEGYSVSREKKESFPLTVTSAQKNPTAFYLCASRLIGQGNRPQHFGDGTRLSIL.

This chain joins TRBV5-6 and TRBJ2-1, with 7 bases matching TRBD2. Germline loops: CDR1 SGHDT, CDR2 YYEEEE. The CDR3 has 16 residues. V was pared by 1 base and J by 4 bases, with 8 bases of the junction left unmatched. In DNA form, the CDR3 reads TGTGCCAGCAGCTTGACTAGCGCACCTTTATACAATGAGCAGTTCTTC. Translated: CASSLTSAPLYNEQFF.

This clone was recorded a few times. The V gene is TRBV27, the J gene TRBJ1-2, with 7 bases that match TRBD1. This CDR3 comprises 14 residues. The germline V gene has CDR1 MNHEY and CDR2 SMNVEV (reference sequence). J lost 4 bases, V lost 2 bases, and 4 bases had no gene match. CDR3 nucleotide sequence: TGTGCCAGCAGTTTAGAGGCAGGGGGCTATGGCTACACCTTC. This gives the protein CASSLEAGGYGYTF.

Here the CDR3 reads CSVERGDTIYF. CDR3 nucleotides: TGCAGCGTTGAACGGGGAGATACCATATATTTT. The chain carries TRBV29-1 and TRBJ1-3; D uncertain. CDR1 and CDR2 (germline): SQVTM, ANQGSEA. The CDR3 loop spans 11 amino acids. The germline V and J ends were trimmed by 2 bases and 10 bases, with 9 bases remaining between them.

The chain uses TRBV27 and TRBJ1-2; 9 bases are a match to TRBD1. Trimming at V came to 4 bases and at J to 3 bases, leaving 12 bases not matched to a gene. CDR1 and CDR2 (germline): MNHEY, SMNVEV (reference sequence). The CDR3 length is 17 residues. The CDR3: CASSYDGNRGRDYGYTF. Written as DNA, the CDR3 is TGTGCCAGCAGTTATGATGGAAACAGGGGGCGCGACTATGGCTACACCTTC.

This chain joins TRBV29-1 and TRBJ2-3; 10 nucleotides align to TRBD1. V dropped 4 bases and J dropped 4; count of bases not matched to a gene: 5. The CDR3 has 14 amino acids. Germline V CDR1 and CDR2: SQVTM, ANQGSEA. In DNA, the CDR3 is TGCAGCGTTGTCCGGGACAGGGGTTCAGATACGCAGTATTTT. It is translated as CSVVRDRGSDTQYF.

The V gene is TRBV7-9, the J gene TRBJ2-7; 7 bases map to TRBD1. The CDR3 totals 16 residues. With V trimmed by 1 base and J by 4 bases, 10 bases remained unmatched. The germline CDR1 and CDR2 sequences are SEHNR and FQNEAQ (reference sequence). The CDR3 region has the DNA TGTGCCAGCAGCTTAGGTAGACAGGGATCGAGGTACGAGCAGTACTTC. Encoded protein: CASSLGRQGSRYEQYF.

This clone was seen just once. The chain links TRBV19 to TRBJ2-1, with TRBD2 as a possible D gene (5 bases). The germline V gene encodes CDR1 LNHDA and CDR2 SQIVND (reference sequence). CDR3 length: 15 amino acids. Trimming took off 7 bases at V and 4 bases at J, with 17 bases between the two ends. CDR3 protein: CASNIGGLDYNEQFF. CDR3 nucleotide sequence: TGTGCCAGTAATATTGGCGGACTGGATTACAATGAGCAGTTCTTC. Full variable domain (remainder filled in from reference TRBV19 and TRBJ2-1): DGGITQSPKYLFRKEGQNVTLSCEQNLNHDAMYWYRQDPGQGLRLIYYSQIVNDFQKGDIAEGYSVSREKKESFPLTVTSAQKNPTAFYLCASNIGGLDYNEQFFGPGTRLTVL.

The V gene is TRBV24-1, the J gene TRBJ1-1; no clear D. The ends were cut back, 4 bases at V and 3 bases at J, with 14 bases in the middle. The CDR3 totals 15 residues. The germline V gene encodes CDR1 KGHDR and CDR2 SFDVKD. The CDR3 region has the DNA TGTGCCACCAGTGAGCGCCCTAAGGAGGACACTGAAGCTTTCTTT. Translation: CATSERPKEDTEAFF.

The chain couples TRBV23-1 to TRBJ2-7, with 10 positions matching TRBD2. TRBV23-1 is known as an ORF, though its function is uncertain. This CDR3 comprises 18 residues. After removal of 0 bases from V and 2 bases from J, the junction contained 10 bases not matched to a gene. The CDR3 coding sequence is TGCGCCAGCAGTCAATCCACATCTTCTAGCGGGAGACCCTACGAGCAGTACTTC. Its protein product is CASSQSTSSSGRPYEQYF.

The chain employs TRBV19 and TRBJ2-7, with D maybe TRBD1 (5 bases). V was pared by 5 bases and J by 3 bases, with 11 bases between. This CDR3 has 13 amino acids. CDR1 LNHDA and CDR2 SQIVND come from the germline V gene (reference sequence). In nucleotides, the CDR3 is TGTGCCAGTAGTTATGACAGATTCTACGAGCAGTACTTC. Its protein is CASSYDRFYEQYF.

V and J are TRBV5-1 and TRBJ2-7; possibly TRBD2 for D (6 bases). Germline CDR1 reads SGHRS; CDR2 reads YFSETQ. V was trimmed by 2 bases and J by 4 bases, leaving 13 bases between them. This CDR3 region has 14 residues. The CDR3: CASSLWGLAYEQYF. CDR3 sequence (DNA): TGCGCCAGCAGCTTATGGGGACTTGCATACGAGCAGTACTTC.

The chain employs TRBV7-2 and TRBJ2-7; D perhaps matches TRBD1 (6 bases). This CDR3 is 15 amino acids long. Germline CDR1 is SGHTA and CDR2 is FQGNSA. V gave up 5 bases and J gave up 1 base, with 15 bases separating them. This CDR3 is CASSLPSTGSYEQYF. As DNA, the CDR3 is TGTGCCAGCAGCCTGCCTTCGACAGGTTCCTACGAGCAGTACTTC.

The chain employs TRBV2 and TRBJ2-5; D is perhaps TRBD2 (5 bases). CDR1 and CDR2 from the germline V gene are SNHLY and FYNNEI. Trimming shortened V by 0 bases and J by 5 bases, and 10 bases separated the two germline ends. The CDR3 covers 14 residues. In DNA form, the CDR3 reads TGTGCCAGCAGTGAAGCGTGGACTTTGGAGACCCAGTACTTC. It codes for CASSEAWTLETQYF.

Points on this clone: Other DNA sequences in this specimen translate into the identical CDR3. The V gene is TRBV7-2, the J gene TRBJ1-5; D not resolved. The CDR3 extends over 13 amino acids. In germline, CDR1 is SGHTA, CDR2 FQGNSA. The V end lost 2 bases, the J end lost 4 bases, and 6 bases lay between the germline ends. The CDR3 region is CASSLRGNQPQHF. Here the CDR3 DNA reads TGTGCCAGCAGCTTAAGAGGGAATCAGCCCCAGCATTTT. Filled out from reference TRBV7-2 and TRBJ1-5, the complete variable domain reads GAGVSQSPSNKVTEKGKDVELRCDPISGHTALYWYRQSLGQGLEFLIYFQGNSAPDKSGLPSDRFSAERTGGSVSTLTIQRTQQEDSAVYLCASSLRGNQPQHFGDGTRLSIL.

This rearrangement joins TRBV11-2 to TRBJ2-3, with 7 bases that match TRBD1. CDR3 size: 15 residues. The junction had 7 bases not matched to a gene; V was cut back by 7 bases and J by 0 bases. Looked up from germline, CDR1 is SGHAT and CDR2 is FQNNGV. The DNA for the CDR3 is TGTGCCAGCACCGGACAGGCCGTCAGCACAGATACGCAGTATTTT. Translating it yields CASTGQAVSTDTQYF. Full variable domain (outside the CDR3, taken from reference TRBV11-2 and TRBJ2-3): EAGVAQSPRYKIIEKRQSVAFWCNPISGHATLYWYQQILGQGPKLLIQFQNNGVVDDSQLPKDRFSAERLKGVDSTLKIQPAKLEDSAVYLCASTGQAVSTDTQYFGPGTRLTVL.

CDR3 loop: CASSVSGGYEQYF. CDR3 DNA: TGTGCCAGCAGTGTTAGCGGGGGTTACGAGCAGTACTTC. This sequence joins TRBV2 and TRBJ2-7, with 9 positions matching TRBD2. Germline CDR1 is SNHLY and CDR2 is FYNNEI. This CDR3 has 13 amino acids. V dropped 4 bases and J dropped 4; count of bases not matched to a gene: 2. Looking up the rest from reference TRBV2 and TRBJ2-7 gives the full variable domain: EPEVTQTPSHQVTQMGQEVILRCVPISNHLYFYWYRQILGQKVEFLVSFYNNEISEKSEIFDDQFSVERPDGSNFTLKIRSTKLEDSAMYFCASSVSGGYEQYFGPGTRLTVT.

This chain uses TRBV29-1 with TRBJ2-2, with TRBD2 identical over 10 bases. V was pared by 6 bases and J by 5 bases, with 12 bases of the junction left unmatched. Germline V lookup: CDR1 SQVTM, CDR2 ANQGSEA. The CDR3 contains 16 residues. The chain's CDR3 is CSVLPRLAGRTGELFF. The CDR3 nucleotides read TGCAGCGTCCTACCTCGACTAGCGGGCCGGACCGGGGAGCTGTTTTTT.

The chain is built from TRBV5-1 and TRBJ2-7; TRBD1 aligns across 9 bases. Germline CDR1 reads SGHRS; CDR2 reads YFSETQ. The V and J ends lost 4 bases and 4 bases, in that order; junction bases with no gene match: 6. The CDR3 is 14 amino acids. The CDR3 loop is CASSTDRGFYEQYF. The DNA of the CDR3 is TGCGCCAGCAGCACCGACAGGGGGTTTTACGAGCAGTACTTC.

CDR3 nucleotide sequence: TGTGCCAGCTCACCGGAGACAGGGTCGTTTGCCGAGCAGTACTTC. It encodes CASSPETGSFAEQYF. The rearrangement joins TRBV18 to TRBJ2-7, with 7 nucleotides matching TRBD1. V shed 3 bases and J 6 bases; nucleotides not matched to a gene: 11. Germline V gives CDR1 KGHSH, CDR2 LQKENI. CDR3 length: 15 amino acids. The whole variable domain, filled in from reference TRBV18 and TRBJ2-7, reads NAGVMQNPRHLVRRRGQEARLRCSPMKGHSHVYWYRQLPEEGLKFMVYLQKENIIDESGMPKERFSAEFPKEGPSILRIQQVVRGDSAAYFCASSPETGSFAEQYFGPGTRLTVT.

The chain recombines TRBV3-1 (or the pseudogene TRBV3-2) with TRBJ1-1; 7 nucleotides match TRBD1. This CDR3 spans 15 amino acids. V gave up 6 bases and J gave up 1 base; unmatched junction bases: 8. Germline lookup yields CDR1 LGHDT and CDR2 YNNKEL (reference sequence). CDR3 region: CASRQRQGANTEAFF. CDR3 sequence (DNA): TGTGCCAGCAGACAGAGACAGGGTGCGAACACTGAAGCTTTCTTT.

The chain has TRBV7-9 and TRBJ2-7; D uncertain. From germline, CDR1 is SEHNR and CDR2 FQNEAQ (reference sequence). V lost 5 bases to trimming and J lost 0 bases, with 5 bases between them. The CDR3 runs to 12 residues. In DNA form, the CDR3 reads TGTGCCAGCAGCGAACTCTCCTACGAGCAGTACTTC. Amino acids: CASSELSYEQYF.

J is TRBJ1-2 and V is TRBV12-3 or TRBV12-4; D may be TRBD1 (6 bases). The CDR3 is 12 amino acids. Deletions cut 5 bases from V and 5 bases from J, with 9 bases between. In DNA form, the CDR3 reads TGTGCCAGCAGTGGGGACATATATGGCTACACCTTC. The encoded protein is CASSGDIYGYTF.

The rearrangement uses TRBV9 and TRBJ2-3, with 9 nucleotides matching TRBD2. CDR1 SGDLS and CDR2 YYNGEE come from the germline V gene. V shed 1 base and J 6 bases; nucleotides not matched to a gene: 12. This CDR3 contains 17 residues. CDR3: CASSVSAGGSDVDTQYF. The CDR3, as DNA: TGTGCCAGCAGCGTAAGCGCGGGGGGGAGCGATGTTGATACGCAGTATTTT.

The J gene is TRBJ2-2, the V gene TRBV6-4; tentative D call: TRBD1 (6 bases). Trimming took 6 bases from V and 5 from J, leaving 7 bases between them. Per the germline V gene, CDR1 is MRHNA and CDR2 is SNTAGT. This CDR3 has 12 residues. In nucleotides, the CDR3 is TGTGCCAGCAGAGGGACAACCGGGGAGCTGTTTTTT. Its translation is CASRGTTGELFF.

CDR3 nucleotide sequence: TGTGCCAGCAGACATCAGGGGCTGGCGGGTTATGGCTACACCTTC. Its protein is CASRHQGLAGYGYTF. The rearrangement joins TRBV5-6 to TRBJ1-2; weak D call: TRBD1 (6 bases). The germline V and J ends were trimmed by 5 bases and 5 bases, with 19 bases remaining between them. Germline lookup yields CDR1 SGHDT and CDR2 YYEEEE. CDR3 size: 15 residues.